This TCR beta chain was profiled in a study of CD8 T cells in Susac syndrome. RNA totalling roughly 0.45 to 1 ug underwent reverse transcription with random hexamers. Via MiXCR, TCRdb re-called the immunoSEQ multiplex PCR reads, giving one row per CDR3 protein. This table has about 100,000 distinct CDR3 sequences, about 96% appearing once. TCR beta sequencing was performed on blood CD8+ and CD4+ T cells. Germline values: CDR1 SGHDT, CDR2 YYEEEE. After removal of 4 bases from V and 3 bases from J, the junction contained 6 bases not matched to a gene. This CDR3 is built from 14 residues. The chain joins TRBV5-6 to TRBJ2-7; 8 nucleotides align to TRBD1. Sequencing was performed on CD8+ T cells from PBMCs. This TCR was recovered from a human donor with Susac syndrome. The CDR3 region has the DNA TGTGCCAGCAGCCCGAGGACAGGGCTCTACGAGCAGTACTTC. Translated, it gives CASSPRTGLYEQYF.